This entry is about one TCR beta chain. Germline V CDR1 and CDR2: SGHKS, YYEKEE (reference sequence). This CDR3 contains 12 residues. The V gene lost 2 bases and the J gene lost 8 bases, with 10 bases spanning the gap. This record belongs to a study of T cell changes during pregnancy in multiple sclerosis. Assay used: immunoSEQ multiplex PCR; TCRdb lists only in-frame clones, some missing. The table includes roughly 100,000 clones, about 90% detected once. The source is a female donor with multiple sclerosis, enrolled in a pregnancy study. V gene TRBV5-5 combines with J gene TRBJ1-2, with D possibly TRBD1 on 5 matching bases. Sequenced material: peripheral blood, taken before pregnancy. The CDR3 sequence: CASSLGQGGYTF. The CDR3 nucleotides read TGTGCCAGCAGCTTAGGCCAGGGAGGCTACACCTTC.